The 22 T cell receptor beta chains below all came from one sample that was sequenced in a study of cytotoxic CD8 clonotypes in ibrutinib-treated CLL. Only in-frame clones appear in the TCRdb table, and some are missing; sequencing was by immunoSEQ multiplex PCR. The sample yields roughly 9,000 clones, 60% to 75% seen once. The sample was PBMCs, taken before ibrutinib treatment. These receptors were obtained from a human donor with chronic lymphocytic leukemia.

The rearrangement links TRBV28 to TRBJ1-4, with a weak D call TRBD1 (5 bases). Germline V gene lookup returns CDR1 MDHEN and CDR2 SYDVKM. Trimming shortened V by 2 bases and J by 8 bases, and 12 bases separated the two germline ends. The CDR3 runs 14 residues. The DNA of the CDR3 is TGTGCCAGCAGTTTAGGAGGGGCTGGAGAAAAACTGTTTTTT. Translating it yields CASSLGGAGEKLFF.

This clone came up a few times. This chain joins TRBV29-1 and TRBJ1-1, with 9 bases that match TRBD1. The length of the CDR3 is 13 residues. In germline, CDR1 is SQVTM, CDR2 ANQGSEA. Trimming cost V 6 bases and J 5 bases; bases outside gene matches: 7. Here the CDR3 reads CSVKGQGGTEAFF. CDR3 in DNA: TGCAGCGTGAAGGGACAGGGTGGAACTGAAGCTTTCTTT.

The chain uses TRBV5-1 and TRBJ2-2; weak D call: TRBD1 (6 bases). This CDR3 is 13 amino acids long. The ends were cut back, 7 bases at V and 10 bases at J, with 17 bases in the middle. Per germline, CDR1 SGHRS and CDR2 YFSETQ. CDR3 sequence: CASGRDTREELFF. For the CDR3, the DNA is TGCGCCAGCGGACGGGACACCCGTGAGGAGCTGTTTTTT.

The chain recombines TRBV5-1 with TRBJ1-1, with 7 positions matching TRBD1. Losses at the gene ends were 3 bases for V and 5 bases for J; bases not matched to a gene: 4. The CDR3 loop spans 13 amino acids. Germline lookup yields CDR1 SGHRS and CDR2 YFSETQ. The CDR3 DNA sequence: TGCGCCAGCAGCTCCGGGACAGAGACTGAAGCTTTCTTT. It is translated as CASSSGTETEAFF. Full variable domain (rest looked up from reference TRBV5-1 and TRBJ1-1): KAGVTQTPRYLIKTRGQQVTLSCSPISGHRSVSWYQQTPGQGLQFLFEYFSETQRNKGNFPGRFSGRQFSNSRSEMNVSTLELGDSALYLCASSSGTETEAFFGQGTRLTVV.

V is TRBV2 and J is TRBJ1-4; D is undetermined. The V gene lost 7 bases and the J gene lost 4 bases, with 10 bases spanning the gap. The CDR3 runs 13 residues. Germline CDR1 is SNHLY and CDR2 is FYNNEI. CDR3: CASKQEVNEKLFF. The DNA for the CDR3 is TGTGCCAGCAAGCAGGAGGTTAATGAAAAACTGTTTTTT.

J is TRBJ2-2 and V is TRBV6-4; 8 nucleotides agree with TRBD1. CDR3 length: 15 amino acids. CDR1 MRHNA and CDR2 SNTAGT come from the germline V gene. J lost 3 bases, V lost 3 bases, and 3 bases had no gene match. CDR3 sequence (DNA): TGTGCCAGCAGTGAGGGGACAGGAGACACCGGGGAGCTGTTTTTT. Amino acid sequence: CASSEGTGDTGELFF.

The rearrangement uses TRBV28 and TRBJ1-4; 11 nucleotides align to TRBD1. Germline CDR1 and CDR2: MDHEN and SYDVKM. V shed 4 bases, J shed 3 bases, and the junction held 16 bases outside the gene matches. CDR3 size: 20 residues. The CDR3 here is CASSSKKDRGRVGANEKLFF. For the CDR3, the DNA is TGTGCCAGCAGTTCAAAGAAGGACAGGGGGCGCGTGGGGGCTAATGAAAAACTGTTTTTT. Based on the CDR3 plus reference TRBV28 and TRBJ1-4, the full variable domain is DVKVTQSSRYLVKRTGEKVFLECVQDMDHENMFWYRQDPGLGLRLIYFSYDVKMKEKGDIPEGYSVSREKKERFSLILESASTNQTSMYLCASSSKKDRGRVGANEKLFFGSGTQLSVL.

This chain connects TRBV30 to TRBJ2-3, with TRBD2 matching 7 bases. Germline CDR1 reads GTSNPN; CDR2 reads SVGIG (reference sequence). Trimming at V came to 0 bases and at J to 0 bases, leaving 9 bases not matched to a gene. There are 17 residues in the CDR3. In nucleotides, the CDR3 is TGTGCCTGGAGTGTTTTCGAGCGGGGAACTAGCACAGATACGCAGTATTTT. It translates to CAWSVFERGTSTDTQYF.

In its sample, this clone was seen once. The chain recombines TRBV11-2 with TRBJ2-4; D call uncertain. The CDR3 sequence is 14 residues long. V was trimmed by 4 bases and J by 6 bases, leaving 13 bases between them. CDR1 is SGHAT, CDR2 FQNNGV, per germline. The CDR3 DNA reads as TGTGCCAGCAGCTCCCACGGACGGAGAAACATTCAGTACTTC. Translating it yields CASSSHGRRNIQYF. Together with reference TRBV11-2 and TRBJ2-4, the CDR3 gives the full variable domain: EAGVAQSPRYKIIEKRQSVAFWCNPISGHATLYWYQQILGQGPKLLIQFQNNGVVDDSQLPKDRFSAERLKGVDSTLKIQPAKLEDSAVYLCASSSHGRRNIQYFGAGTRLSVL.

This CDR3 is CASSATGGAQPQHF. CDR3 coding DNA: TGTGCCAGCAGCGCAACAGGGGGGGCTCAGCCCCAGCATTTT. The chain links TRBV7-8 to TRBJ1-5; the match to TRBD1 covers 8 bases. The CDR3 length is 14 residues. Germline CDR1 and CDR2: SGHVS and FQNEAQ. V lost 5 bases and J lost 6; bases outside the gene matches: 6.

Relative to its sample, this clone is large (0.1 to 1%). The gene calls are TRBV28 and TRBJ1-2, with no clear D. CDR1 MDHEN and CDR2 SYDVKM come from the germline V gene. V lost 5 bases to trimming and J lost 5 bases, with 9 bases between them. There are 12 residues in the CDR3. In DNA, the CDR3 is TGTGCCAGCAGTGAGGTTGGGTATGGCTACACCTTC. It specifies CASSEVGYGYTF.

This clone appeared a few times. CDR3 sequence (DNA): TGTGCCAGCAGCCGCTGGACGGTCTCTTTGACTGGCTACACCTTC. The encoded protein is CASSRWTVSLTGYTF. The chain recombines TRBV5-5 with TRBJ1-2; D remains ambiguous. The germline V gene encodes CDR1 SGHKS and CDR2 YYEKEE (reference sequence). V was cut by 4 bases and J by 7 bases, with 20 bases left in between. This CDR3 comprises 15 residues.

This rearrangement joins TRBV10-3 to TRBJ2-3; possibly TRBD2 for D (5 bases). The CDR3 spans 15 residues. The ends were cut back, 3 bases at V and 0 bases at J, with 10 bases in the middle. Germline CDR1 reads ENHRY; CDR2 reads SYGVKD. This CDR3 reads CAISDAGVSTDTQYF. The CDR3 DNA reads TGTGCCATCAGTGACGCCGGGGTTAGCACAGATACGCAGTATTTT.

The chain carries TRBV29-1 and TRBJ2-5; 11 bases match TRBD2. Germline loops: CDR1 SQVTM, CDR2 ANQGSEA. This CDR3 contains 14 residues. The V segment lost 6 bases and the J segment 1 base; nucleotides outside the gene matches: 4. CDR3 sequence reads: CSVGTSGPQETQYF. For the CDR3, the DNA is TGCAGCGTGGGGACTAGCGGACCCCAAGAGACCCAGTACTTC.

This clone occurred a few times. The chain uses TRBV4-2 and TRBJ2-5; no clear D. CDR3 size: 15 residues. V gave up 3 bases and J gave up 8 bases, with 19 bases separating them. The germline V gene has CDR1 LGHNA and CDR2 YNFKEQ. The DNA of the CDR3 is TGTGCCAGCAGCCAGCATCAAGGACCGCCACGCACCCAGTACTTC. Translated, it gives CASSQHQGPPRTQYF.

The CDR3 region is CASSVAPRAGGQTQYF. DNA of the CDR3: TGTGCCAGCAGCGTAGCCCCGAGAGCGGGAGGACAGACCCAGTACTTC. The chain carries TRBV13 and TRBJ2-5, with 9 bases lining up with TRBD2. The V segment lost 5 bases and the J segment 6 bases; nucleotides outside the gene matches: 13. The length of the CDR3 is 16 residues. The germline CDR1 and CDR2 sequences are PRHDT and FYEKMQ (reference sequence).

The CDR3 sequence: CASSLRGHITDTQYF. The DNA of the CDR3 is TGTGCCAGCAGCTTAAGAGGACATATCACAGATACGCAGTATTTT. The V gene is TRBV11-3, the J gene TRBJ2-3; D is perhaps TRBD1 (5 bases). V gave up 2 bases and J gave up 2 bases, with 11 bases separating them. Per the germline V gene, CDR1 is SGHNT and CDR2 is YENEEA. The CDR3 extends over 15 amino acids.

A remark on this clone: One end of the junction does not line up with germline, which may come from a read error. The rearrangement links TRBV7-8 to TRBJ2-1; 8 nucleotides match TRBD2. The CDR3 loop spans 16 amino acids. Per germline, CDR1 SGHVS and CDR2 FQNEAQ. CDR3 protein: CASSLVLAGSYSEQFF. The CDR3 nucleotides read TGTGCCAGCAGCTTAGTATTAGCGGGATCCTACAGTGAGCAGTTCTTC. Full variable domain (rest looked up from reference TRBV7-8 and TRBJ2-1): GAGVSQSPRYKVAKRGQDVALRCDPISGHVSLFWYQQALGQGPEFLTYFQNEAQLDKSGLPSDRFFAERPEGSVSTLKIQRTQQEDSAVYLCASSLVLAGSYSEQFFGPGTRLTVL.

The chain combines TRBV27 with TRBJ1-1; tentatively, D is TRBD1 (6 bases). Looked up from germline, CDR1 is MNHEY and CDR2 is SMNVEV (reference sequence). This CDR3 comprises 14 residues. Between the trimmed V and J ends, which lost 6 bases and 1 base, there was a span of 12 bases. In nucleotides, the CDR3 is TGTGCCAGCAGGTCGGACAGACCGAACACTGAAGCTTTCTTT. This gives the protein CASRSDRPNTEAFF.

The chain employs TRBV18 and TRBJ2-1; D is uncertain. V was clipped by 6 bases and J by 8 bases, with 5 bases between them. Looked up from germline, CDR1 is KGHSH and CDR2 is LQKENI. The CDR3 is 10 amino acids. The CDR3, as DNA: TGTGCCAGCTCGGGCGATGAGCAGTTCTTC. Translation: CASSGDEQFF.

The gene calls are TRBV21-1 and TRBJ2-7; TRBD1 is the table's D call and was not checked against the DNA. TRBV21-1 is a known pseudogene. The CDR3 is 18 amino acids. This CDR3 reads CASSAFGEQGIPSYEQYF. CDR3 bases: TGTGCCAGCAGCGCCTTTGGGGAACAGGGGATCCCCTCCTACGAGCAGTACTTC.

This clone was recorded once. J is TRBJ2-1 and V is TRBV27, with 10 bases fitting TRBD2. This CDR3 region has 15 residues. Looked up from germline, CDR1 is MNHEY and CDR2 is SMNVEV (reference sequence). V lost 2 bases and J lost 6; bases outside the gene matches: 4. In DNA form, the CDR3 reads TGTGCCAGCAGTTTAACGCTAGCGGGAGTCAATGAGCAGTTCTTC. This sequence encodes CASSLTLAGVNEQFF.